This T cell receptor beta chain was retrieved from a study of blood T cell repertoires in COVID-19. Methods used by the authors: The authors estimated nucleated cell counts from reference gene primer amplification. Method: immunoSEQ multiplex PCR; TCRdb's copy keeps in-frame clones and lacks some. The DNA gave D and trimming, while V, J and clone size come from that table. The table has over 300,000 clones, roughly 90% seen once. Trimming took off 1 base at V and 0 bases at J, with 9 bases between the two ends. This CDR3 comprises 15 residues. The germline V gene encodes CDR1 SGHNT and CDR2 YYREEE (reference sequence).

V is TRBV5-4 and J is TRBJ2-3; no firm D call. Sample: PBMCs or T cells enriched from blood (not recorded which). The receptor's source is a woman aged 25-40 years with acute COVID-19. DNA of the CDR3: TGTGCCAGCAGCTTGTTGCCAACAAGCACAGATACGCAGTATTTT. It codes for CASSLLPTSTDTQYF.